Listed here are 10 T cell receptor beta chains from one sample, sequenced in a study of blood T cell repertoires in COVID-19. Clones were sequenced by immunoSEQ multiplex PCR, and TCRdb holds only the in-frame ones, with some missing. The sample includes more than 150,000 clones, 80% to 85% seen only once; the top ten take around 6.5%. The specimen sequenced was peripheral blood. Receptor source: a woman aged 35 to 49 with acute or convalescent COVID-19.

V gene TRBV9 combines with J gene TRBJ1-1; 7 bases agree with TRBD1. CDR1 is SGDLS, CDR2 YYNGEE, per germline. The CDR3 sequence is 13 residues long. J was trimmed by 3 bases and V by 5 bases; bases with no gene match: 4. The DNA of the CDR3 is TGTGCCAGCAGGCTGGACAGGCACACTGAAGCTTTCTTT. Translating it yields CASRLDRHTEAFF.

The chain has TRBV7-8 and TRBJ1-5; 7 nucleotides align to TRBD1. The CDR3 is 15 amino acids. Germline CDR1 and CDR2: SGHVS and FQNEAQ. Trimming removed 1 base from V and 4 bases from J; junction bases left unmatched: 4. DNA for the CDR3: TGTGCCAGCAGCTTAGATCCAGGGGGTAATCAGCCCCAGCATTTT. Protein sequence: CASSLDPGGNQPQHF.

V usage is TRBV19 and J usage is TRBJ1-4; 8 bases line up with TRBD1. CDR3 length: 19 residues. V shed 4 bases and J 6 bases; nucleotides not matched to a gene: 19. CDR1 and CDR2 from the germline V gene are LNHDA and SQIVND (reference sequence). Here the CDR3 reads CASSTPPRTGRRGYEKLFF. The CDR3 DNA reads as TGTGCCAGTAGTACCCCCCCTAGGACAGGGCGGAGGGGGTATGAAAAACTGTTTTTT. Based on the CDR3 plus reference TRBV19 and TRBJ1-4, the full variable domain is DGGITQSPKYLFRKEGQNVTLSCEQNLNHDAMYWYRQDPGQGLRLIYYSQIVNDFQKGDIAEGYSVSREKKESFPLTVTSAQKNPTAFYLCASSTPPRTGRRGYEKLFFGSGTQLSVL.

This CDR3 is CAISDQTTGQGMGTIYF. In nucleotides, the CDR3 is TGTGCCATCAGTGATCAAACGACGGGACAGGGAATGGGCACCATATATTTT. The rearrangement joins TRBV10-3 to TRBJ1-3, with 9 bases lining up with TRBD1. The CDR3 extends over 17 amino acids. CDR1 is ENHRY and CDR2 is SYGVKD in the germline V gene. J lost 9 bases, V lost 3 bases, and 15 bases had no gene match.

J is TRBJ2-3 and V is TRBV24-1; 7 nucleotides line up with TRBD2. The germline gives CDR1 KGHDR, CDR2 SFDVKD. V lost 0 bases, J lost 0 bases, and 17 bases stayed unmatched. The CDR3 is 21 residues long. CDR3 nucleotides: TGTGCCACCAGTGATTTGCTCCCCAGGAGCGGGGAACACTTCAGCACAGATACGCAGTATTTT. It yields the protein CATSDLLPRSGEHFSTDTQYF.

The gene calls are TRBV18 and TRBJ2-7, with D possibly being TRBD1 (6 bases). The CDR3 extends over 13 amino acids. Trimming cost V 3 bases and J 3 bases, with 9 bases left between them. Germline lookup yields CDR1 KGHSH and CDR2 LQKENI. CDR3: CASSPRTVYEQYF. For the CDR3, the DNA is TGTGCCAGCTCACCTCGGACAGTCTACGAGCAGTACTTC.

In its sample, this clone was seen once. J is TRBJ2-1 and V is TRBV5-4; 7 nucleotides agree with TRBD2. V shed 5 bases and J 10 bases; nucleotides not matched to a gene: 6. In germline, CDR1 is SGHNT, CDR2 YYREEE (reference sequence). The CDR3 loop spans 12 amino acids. CDR3 region: CASSRPGGEQFF. As DNA, the CDR3 is TGTGCCAGCAGTCGCCCGGGGGGAGAGCAGTTCTTC.

This chain links TRBV7-2 with TRBJ2-5, with 7 bases fitting TRBD1. V gave up 5 bases and J gave up 1 base; unmatched junction bases: 13. Germline-derived CDR1 and CDR2 are SGHTA and FQGNSA. The CDR3 sequence is 17 residues long. The CDR3 region is CASSPRQGALPQETQYF. The CDR3 nucleotides read TGTGCCAGCAGCCCCCGACAGGGCGCCTTGCCCCAAGAGACCCAGTACTTC.

This chain connects TRBV6-1 to TRBJ1-4, with D perhaps TRBD1 (6 bases). Germline assignment: CDR1 MNHNS and CDR2 SASEGT. V lost 4 bases, J lost 7 bases, and 19 bases lay in between. There are 16 residues in the CDR3. CDR3 DNA: TGTGCCAGCAGTGCTCGACAGGTTCTTCTGGGTGAAAAACTGTTTTTT. Protein sequence: CASSARQVLLGEKLFF.

This chain connects TRBV29-1 to TRBJ2-1, with 8 bases lining up with TRBD1. The V and J ends lost 5 bases and 4 bases, in that order; junction bases with no gene match: 7. The CDR3 length is 14 residues. Looked up from germline, CDR1 is SQVTM and CDR2 is ANQGSEA. The CDR3 sequence: CSVTGTGRYNEQFF. The DNA for the CDR3 is TGCAGCGTTACTGGGACAGGAAGATACAATGAGCAGTTCTTC.